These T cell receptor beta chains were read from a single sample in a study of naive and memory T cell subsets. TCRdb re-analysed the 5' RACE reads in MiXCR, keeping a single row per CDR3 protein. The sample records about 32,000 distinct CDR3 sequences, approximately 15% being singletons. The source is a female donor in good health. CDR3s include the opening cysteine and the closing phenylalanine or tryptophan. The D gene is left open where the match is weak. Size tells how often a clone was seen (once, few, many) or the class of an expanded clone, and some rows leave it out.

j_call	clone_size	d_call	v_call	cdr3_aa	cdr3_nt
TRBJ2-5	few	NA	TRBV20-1	CSAFGRNGPGTQYF	TGCAGTGCTTTCGGGAGAAACGGACCGGGGACCCAGTACTTC
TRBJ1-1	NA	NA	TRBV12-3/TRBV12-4	CASSLNGVGAFF	TGTGCCAGCAGCTTAAACGGGGTTGGAGCTTTCTTT
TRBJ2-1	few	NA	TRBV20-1	CSAKSGTVVFEEQFF	TGCAGTGCAAAGTCCGGGACTGTTGTTTTTGAGGAGCAGTTCTTC
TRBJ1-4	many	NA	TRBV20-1	CSARDKKGSGPEKLFF	TGCAGTGCTAGAGATAAAAAGGGCAGTGGTCCTGAAAAACTGTTTTTT
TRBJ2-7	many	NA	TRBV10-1	CASSDGGLSYEQYF	TGCGCCAGCAGTGACGGGGGCCTCTCCTACGAGCAGTACTTC
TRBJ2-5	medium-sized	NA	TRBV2	CASSESLGAETQYF	TGTGCCAGCAGTGAAAGCTTGGGGGCGGAGACCCAGTACTTC
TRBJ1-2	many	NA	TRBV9	CASSVEEVVRRGPNYGYTF	TGTGCCAGCAGCGTAGAGGAGGTGGTCCGCAGGGGACCTAACTATGGCTACACCTTC
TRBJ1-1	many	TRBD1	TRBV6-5	CASSGNRGEVAEAFF	TGTGCCAGCAGCGGGAACAGGGGCGAGGTCGCTGAAGCTTTCTTT
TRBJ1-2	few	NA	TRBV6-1	CASSESQETVYGYTF	TGTGCCAGCAGTGAGTCGCAAGAGACAGTCTATGGCTACACCTTC
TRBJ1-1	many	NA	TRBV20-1	CSARVQLVGTEAFF	TGCAGTGCTAGAGTTCAATTAGTAGGGACTGAAGCTTTCTTT
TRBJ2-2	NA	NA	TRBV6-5	CASRTNRQLTGELFF	TGTGCCAGCAGGACCAACCGACAGCTCACCGGGGAGCTGTTTTTT
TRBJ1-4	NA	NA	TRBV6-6	CASRFRATNEKLFF	TGTGCCAGCAGATTCAGGGCAACTAATGAAAAACTGTTTTTT
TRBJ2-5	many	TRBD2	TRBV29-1	CSVRGGVETQYF	TGCAGCGTCCGGGGGGGCGTCGAGACCCAGTACTTC
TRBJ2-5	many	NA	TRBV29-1	CSVPLNTDEEETQYF	TGCAGCGTTCCCCTAAACACTGACGAAGAGGAGACCCAGTACTTC
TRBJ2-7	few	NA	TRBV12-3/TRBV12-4	CASSRGAYEQYF	TGTGCCAGCAGCAGGGGAGCCTACGAGCAGTACTTC
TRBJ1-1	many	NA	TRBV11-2	CASSPHPSVRDKNTEAFF	TGTGCCAGCAGCCCACATCCGTCGGTCCGGGACAAGAACACTGAAGCTTTCTTT
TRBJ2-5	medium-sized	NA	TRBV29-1	CSVGAETQYF	TGCAGCGTTGGGGCGGAGACCCAGTACTTC
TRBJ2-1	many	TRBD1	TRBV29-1	CSVEGQGYNEQFF	TGCAGCGTTGAAGGACAGGGTTACAATGAGCAGTTCTTC
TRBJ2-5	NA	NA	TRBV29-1	CSVDSGAVETQYF	TGCAGCGTTGATTCAGGGGCCGTCGAGACCCAGTACTTC
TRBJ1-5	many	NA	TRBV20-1	CSASRSVSQPQHF	TGCAGTGCTAGCCGTTCTGTATCTCAGCCCCAGCATTTT
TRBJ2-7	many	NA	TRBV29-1	CSVEGRADEQYF	TGCAGCGTTGAGGGCAGGGCTGACGAGCAGTACTTC
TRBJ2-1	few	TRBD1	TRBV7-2	CASSPRRGHEQFF	TGTGCCAGCAGCCCCCGCAGGGGGCATGAGCAGTTCTTC
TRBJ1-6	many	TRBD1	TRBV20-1	CSARAGTVNSPLHF	TGCAGTGCTAGGGCCGGGACAGTTAATTCACCCCTCCACTTT
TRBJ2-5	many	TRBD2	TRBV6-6	CASSYDSGGLKETQYF	TGTGCCAGCAGTTACGATAGCGGGGGGCTTAAAGAGACCCAGTACTTC
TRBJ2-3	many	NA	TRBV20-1	CSASPLPRGDTQYF	TGCAGTGCTAGTCCCCTTCCTAGGGGTGATACGCAGTATTTT
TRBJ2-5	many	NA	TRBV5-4	CASSLGQQETQYF	TGTGCCAGCAGCTTGGGACAGCAAGAGACCCAGTACTTC
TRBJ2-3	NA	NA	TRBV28	CASIAGTAPSPQYF	TGTGCCAGCATTGCCGGGACTGCCCCTTCACCGCAGTATTTT
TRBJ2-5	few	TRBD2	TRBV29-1	CSVASGGETQYF	TGCAGCGTAGCATCGGGGGGAGAGACCCAGTACTTC
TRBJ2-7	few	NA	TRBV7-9	CASSYGTPPYEQYF	TGTGCCAGCAGCTACGGGACTCCTCCCTACGAGCAGTACTTC
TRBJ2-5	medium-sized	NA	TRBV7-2	CASSFGPFQETQYF	TGTGCCAGCAGCTTCGGGCCGTTCCAAGAGACCCAGTACTTC